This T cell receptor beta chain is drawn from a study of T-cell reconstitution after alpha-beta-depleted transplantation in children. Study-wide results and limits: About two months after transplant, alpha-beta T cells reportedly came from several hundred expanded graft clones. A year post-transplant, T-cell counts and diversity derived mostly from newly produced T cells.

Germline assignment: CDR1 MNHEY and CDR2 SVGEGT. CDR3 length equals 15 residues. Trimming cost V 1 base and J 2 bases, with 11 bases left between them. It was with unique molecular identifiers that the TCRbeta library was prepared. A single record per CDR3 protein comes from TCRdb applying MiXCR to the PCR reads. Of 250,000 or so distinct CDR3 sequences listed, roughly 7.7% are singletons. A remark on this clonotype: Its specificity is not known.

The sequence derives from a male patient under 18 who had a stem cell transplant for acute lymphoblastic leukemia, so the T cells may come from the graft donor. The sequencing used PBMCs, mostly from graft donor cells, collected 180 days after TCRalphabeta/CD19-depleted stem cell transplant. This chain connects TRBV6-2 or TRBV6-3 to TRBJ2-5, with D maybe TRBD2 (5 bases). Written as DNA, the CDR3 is TGTGCCAGCAGTTACTGGCGGGCAGATCAAGAGACCCAGTACTTC. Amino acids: CASSYWRADQETQYF.